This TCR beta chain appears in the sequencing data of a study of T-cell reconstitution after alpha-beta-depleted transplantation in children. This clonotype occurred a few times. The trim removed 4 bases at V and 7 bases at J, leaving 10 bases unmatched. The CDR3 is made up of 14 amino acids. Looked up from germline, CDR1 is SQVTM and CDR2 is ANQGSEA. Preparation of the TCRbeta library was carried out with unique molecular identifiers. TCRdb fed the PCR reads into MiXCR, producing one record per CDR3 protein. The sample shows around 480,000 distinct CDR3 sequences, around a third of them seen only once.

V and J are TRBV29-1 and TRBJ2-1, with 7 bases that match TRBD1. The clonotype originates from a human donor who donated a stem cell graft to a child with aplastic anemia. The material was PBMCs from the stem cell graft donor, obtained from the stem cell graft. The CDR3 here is CSVVAVTGLNEQFF. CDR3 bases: TGCAGCGTTGTGGCCGTGACAGGGTTGAATGAGCAGTTCTTC.